This T cell receptor beta chain was retrieved from a study of blood T cell repertoires in COVID-19. Overall study context: COVID-19 samples, acute and convalescent, were from the United States, Italy and Spain.

Trimming took 3 bases from V and 5 from J, leaving 8 bases between them. The CDR3 covers 13 residues. Germline V gene lookup returns CDR1 SGHNT and CDR2 YENEEA. Original methodology: Estimated nucleated cell counts came from reference gene primer amplification. Assay: immunoSEQ multiplex PCR; the TCRdb copy retains only in-frame clones and omits some. V, J and clone size are taken as reported in that table, and D and trimming were inferred from the DNA itself. The sample has 150,000 to 200,000 clones, 80% to 90% seen once. Sample: peripheral blood. The chain is built from TRBV11-3 and TRBJ2-1; a possible D gene is TRBD2 (5 bases). This TCR derives from a man between 18 and 29 years old who had recovered from COVID-19. CDR3 in DNA: TGTGCCAGCAGCTTTGGGCGGGACAATGAGCAGTTCTTC. It is translated as CASSFGRDNEQFF. The complete variable domain, with remaining parts taken from reference TRBV11-3 and TRBJ2-1, reads EAGVVQSPRYKIIEKKQPVAFWCNPISGHNTLYWYLQNLGQGPELLIRYENEEAVDDSQLPKDRFSAERLKGVDSTLKIQPAELGDSAVYLCASSFGRDNEQFFGPGTRLTVL.